The clone carrying this TCR beta chain was counted many times. The CDR3 regions of TCR beta were amplified from RNA transcripts. First-round RT-PCR targeting the TCR CDR3 was performed with the HTBI primer set. TCRdb re-analysed the multiplex PCR reads in MiXCR, keeping a single row per CDR3 protein. The table records 650,000 to 750,000 distinct CDR3 sequences, about 14% of them present only once. These data belong to a study of T cells in Graves' hyperthyroidism and ophthalmopathy. This CDR3 has 15 residues. V lost 4 bases to trimming and J lost 1 base, with 14 bases between them. Germline-derived CDR1 and CDR2 are SGHKS and YYEKEE (reference sequence).

The V and J genes are TRBV5-5 and TRBJ1-1, with a weak D call TRBD1 (6 bases). This TCR was recovered from a young woman with Graves' hyperthyroidism. The sequencing sample was made of blood. CDR3 nucleotides: TGTGCCAGCAGCCTGTTCGGACAGCCGAACACTGAAGCTTTCTTT. Its protein product is CASSLFGQPNTEAFF. The complete variable domain, with remaining parts taken from reference TRBV5-5 and TRBJ1-1, reads DAGVTQSPTHLIKTRGQQVTLRCSPISGHKSVSWYQQVLGQGPQFIFQYYEKEERGRGNFPDRFSARQFPNYSSELNVNALLLGDSALYLCASSLFGQPNTEAFFGQGTRLTVV.